The source of this T cell receptor (beta chain) is a study of shared clonotypes between healthy human individuals. The V and J ends lost 2 bases and 6 bases, in that order; junction bases with no gene match: 8. Germline-derived CDR1 and CDR2 are MNHEY and SMNVEV (reference sequence). CDR3 length: 15 amino acids. The study drew all its donors from Caucasian adults living in Nashville, Tennessee. Clones were read by immunoSEQ multiplex PCR, and TCRdb kept only the in-frame ones, dropping some. The sample yields over a million clones, around 82% seen once. The specimen was memory CD4+ T cells from PBMCs. Subset denoted: CD45RA-negative fraction. J is TRBJ1-2 and V is TRBV27; TRBD1 aligns across 8 bases. This clonotype was sampled from a man between 18 and 29 years old in good health. Some clones in this sample may be carry-over from other donors' samples. CDR3 sequence reads: CASSLIGQGGNGYTF. The CDR3, as DNA: TGTGCCAGCAGTTTAATCGGACAGGGAGGGAATGGCTACACCTTC.